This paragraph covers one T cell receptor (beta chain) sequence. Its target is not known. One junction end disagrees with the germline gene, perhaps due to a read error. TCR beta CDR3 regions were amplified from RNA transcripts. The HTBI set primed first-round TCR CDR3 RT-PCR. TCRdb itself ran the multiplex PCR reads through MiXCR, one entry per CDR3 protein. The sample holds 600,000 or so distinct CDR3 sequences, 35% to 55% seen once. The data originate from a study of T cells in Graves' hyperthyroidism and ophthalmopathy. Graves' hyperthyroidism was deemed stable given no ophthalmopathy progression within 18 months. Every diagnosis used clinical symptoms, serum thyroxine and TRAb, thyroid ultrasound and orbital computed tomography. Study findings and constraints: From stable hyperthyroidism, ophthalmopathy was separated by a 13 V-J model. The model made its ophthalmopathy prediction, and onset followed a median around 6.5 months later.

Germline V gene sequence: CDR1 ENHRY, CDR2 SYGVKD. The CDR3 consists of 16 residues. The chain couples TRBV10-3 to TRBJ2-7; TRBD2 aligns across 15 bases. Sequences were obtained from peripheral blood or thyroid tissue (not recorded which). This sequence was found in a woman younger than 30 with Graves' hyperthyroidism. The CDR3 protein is CASSSRTSGRAYEQYF. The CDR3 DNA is TGTGCCAGCAGTTCCCGGACTAGCGGGAGGGCGTACGAGCAGTACTTC.